The clone carrying this T cell receptor beta chain was counted many times. The data are from a study of blood T cells in healthy people across ages. A J-beta primer mix and a sample-barcoded 5' primer were used in a second PCR of about 7 to 11 cycles. Tagging of each cDNA molecule was performed by a template-switch adaptor with 12 random nucleotides. TCRdb independently ran MiXCR on the 5' RACE reads; one entry per CDR3 protein. The table includes about 640,000 distinct CDR3 sequences, less than 35% detected once. V lost 3 bases and J lost 2, with 12 bases in between. Germline V lookup: CDR1 DFQATT, CDR2 SNEGSKA (reference sequence). The CDR3 is 14 amino acids.

The TCR originated in an elderly woman in good health. This chain links TRBV20-1 with TRBJ2-3; tentatively, D is TRBD1 (7 bases). The sequenced material came from blood. The CDR3 DNA reads as TGCAGTGCTAGTGCGGGACAGATCACAGATACGCAGTATTTT. Translating it yields CSASAGQITDTQYF.